One sample yielded the 21 T cell receptor beta chains listed below, sequenced in a study of blood T cell repertoires in COVID-19. TCRdb's table, derived via immunoSEQ multiplex PCR, lists solely in-frame clones and lacks some. The repertoire holds under 85,000 clones, with around 86% as singletons. Input material: peripheral blood. The receptors come from a man in his forties or fifties with COVID-19, enrolled during active disease.

The chain combines TRBV30 with TRBJ1-4, with 8 bases aligning to TRBD1. This CDR3 region has 12 residues. Trimming removed 8 bases from V and 8 bases from J; junction bases left unmatched: 7. Germline CDR1 GTSNPN, CDR2 SVGIG (reference sequence). Here the CDR3 DNA reads TGTGCCCCCGGACAGGGAGGGGAAAAACTGTTTTTT. This sequence encodes CAPGQGGEKLFF.

The genes are TRBV10-2 and TRBJ2-3; 9 bases match TRBD2. Germline values: CDR1 WSHSY, CDR2 SAAADI. This CDR3 has 16 residues. V was clipped by 4 bases and J by 4 bases; unmatched bases: 9. The CDR3 DNA reads as TGCGCCAGCAGTGCCCGGGGCGGGGGGGGACCAGATACGCAGTATTTT. Its translation: CASSARGGGGPDTQYF.

This chain joins TRBV10-3 and TRBJ2-1; 12 bases match TRBD2. The CDR3 is made up of 15 amino acids. Germline V gene sequence: CDR1 ENHRY, CDR2 SYGVKD. V trimming: 0 bases; J trimming: 8 bases; junction bases outside the gene matches: 2. CDR3 in DNA: TGTGCCATCAGTGAGTCGACTAGCGGGGGCTATGAGCAGTTCTTC. Translation gives CAISESTSGGYEQFF.

In DNA, the CDR3 is TGTGCCAGCGCCCGGGACCAAGAGACCCAGTACTTC. It encodes CASARDQETQYF. V and J are TRBV11-2 and TRBJ2-5; D not resolved. The V and J ends lost 8 bases and 0 bases respectively, with 7 bases between them. CDR3 length equals 12 residues. CDR1 and CDR2 from the germline V gene are SGHAT and FQNNGV.

The chain employs TRBV5-1 and TRBJ1-2; the D gene is possibly TRBD1 (6 bases). The CDR3 covers 13 residues. The V and J ends lost 4 bases and 7 bases respectively, with 14 bases between them. The germline V gene encodes CDR1 SGHRS and CDR2 YFSETQ. CDR3 bases: TGCGCCAGCAGCGCTACGACAGGTGGTGGCTACACCTTC. As protein: CASSATTGGGYTF. The full variable domain, its missing parts supplied by reference TRBV5-1 and TRBJ1-2, is KAGVTQTPRYLIKTRGQQVTLSCSPISGHRSVSWYQQTPGQGLQFLFEYFSETQRNKGNFPGRFSGRQFSNSRSEMNVSTLELGDSALYLCASSATTGGGYTFGSGTRLTVV.

The J gene is TRBJ2-5, the V gene TRBV11-2; D not certain. The CDR3 has 13 residues. Between the trimmed V and J ends, which lost 5 bases and 2 bases, there was a span of 9 bases. Per germline, CDR1 SGHAT and CDR2 FQNNGV. The CDR3 is CASSPPVQETQYF. CDR3 bases: TGTGCCAGCAGCCCTCCGGTACAAGAGACCCAGTACTTC.

The chain employs TRBV5-1 and TRBJ2-7, with D possibly TRBD1 on 5 matching bases. Germline V lookup: CDR1 SGHRS, CDR2 YFSETQ. This CDR3 has 14 residues. Trimming shortened V by 4 bases and J by 0 bases, and 11 bases separated the two germline ends. CDR3 loop: CASSQQESSYEQYF. In nucleotides, the CDR3 is TGCGCCAGCAGCCAACAGGAAAGCTCCTACGAGCAGTACTTC.

J is TRBJ2-1 and V is TRBV24-1; TRBD2 aligns across 11 bases. The junction had 11 bases not matched to a gene; V was cut back by 2 bases and J by 9 bases. Per the germline V gene, CDR1 is KGHDR and CDR2 is SFDVKD. This CDR3 has 17 residues. CDR3 sequence: CATSDWGLAGGSGEQFF. In DNA, the CDR3 is TGTGCCACCAGTGATTGGGGGCTAGCGGGGGGCTCCGGTGAGCAGTTCTTC.

This chain connects TRBV7-9 to TRBJ1-1, with 7 nucleotides matching TRBD1. The CDR3 loop spans 15 amino acids. Looked up from germline, CDR1 is SEHNR and CDR2 is FQNEAQ (reference sequence). The trim removed 5 bases at V and 2 bases at J, leaving 8 bases unmatched. CDR3 sequence reads: CASSRRTGSNTEAFF. The CDR3 coding sequence is TGTGCCAGCAGCCGGCGGACAGGTTCCAACACTGAAGCTTTCTTT.

The chain is built from TRBV3-1 (or the pseudogene TRBV3-2) and TRBJ1-2; 8 bases line up with TRBD1. Trimming removed 5 bases from V and 4 bases from J; junction bases left unmatched: 9. The CDR3 spans 15 residues. From germline, CDR1 is LGHDT and CDR2 YNNKEL (reference sequence). The CDR3 DNA follows: TGTGCCAGCAGCTACCGACCAGGGGGCAGCTATGGCTACACCTTC. Translated: CASSYRPGGSYGYTF.

The CDR3, as DNA: TGTGCTAGTGGTCCGTTTGGTAATACGGGACAGGGACCTTTTGCAACTAATGAAAAACTGTTTTTT. The encoded protein is CASGPFGNTGQGPFATNEKLFF. The chain joins TRBV12-5 to TRBJ1-4, with 9 bases lining up with TRBD1. Per germline, CDR1 LGHNT and CDR2 FRNRAP. Germline trimming cut 5 bases from V and 0 bases from J; bases unmatched to any gene: 22. CDR3 length equals 22 residues.

The J gene is TRBJ1-5, the V gene TRBV28; 9 nucleotides agree with TRBD1. With V trimmed by 4 bases and J by 0 bases, 4 bases remained unmatched. The CDR3 sequence is 16 residues long. Germline V gene lookup returns CDR1 MDHEN and CDR2 SYDVKM. CDR3 nucleotide sequence: TGTGCCAGCAGTTCCCCGGGACAGGGTAGCAATCAGCCCCAGCATTTT. This sequence encodes CASSSPGQGSNQPQHF.

The V call is TRBV6-2 or TRBV6-3, the J call TRBJ1-6; D possibly corresponds to TRBD1 (6 bases). The V gene's germline CDR1 is MNHEY and CDR2 SVGEGT. The germline V and J ends were trimmed by 2 bases and 13 bases, with 21 bases remaining between them. The CDR3 is made up of 16 amino acids. This chain's CDR3 is CASSYVIIRTGSPLHF. The CDR3 DNA reads TGTGCCAGCAGTTACGTTATCATCCGAACAGGGAGTCCCCTCCACTTT.

The chain joins TRBV5-1 to TRBJ1-6, with D unresolved. Looked up from germline, CDR1 is SGHRS and CDR2 is YFSETQ. The CDR3 spans 15 residues. V lost 2 bases to trimming and J lost 5 bases, with 11 bases between them. The DNA of the CDR3 is TGCGCCAGCAGCTTACGAGCGGGAAATAATTCACCCCTCCACTTT. This codes for CASSLRAGNNSPLHF.

This chain uses TRBV28 with TRBJ1-2; no reliable D call. Germline V CDR1 and CDR2: MDHEN, SYDVKM. The V end lost 4 bases, the J end lost 2 bases, and 14 bases lay between the germline ends. The CDR3 loop spans 15 amino acids. The CDR3 loop reads CASSSSHRGNYGYTF. The CDR3 coding sequence is TGTGCCAGCAGTTCCTCTCACAGAGGGAACTATGGCTACACCTTC.

This chain connects TRBV6-5 to TRBJ1-6; 8 bases map to TRBD1. Germline loops: CDR1 MNHEY, CDR2 SVGAGI. This CDR3 comprises 15 residues. J gave up 10 bases and V 4 bases, and 9 bases lay outside the gene matches. The CDR3 here is CASSLDRDQGSPLHF. The CDR3 nucleotides are TGTGCCAGCAGTTTGGACAGGGATCAAGGATCACCCCTCCACTTT.

V is TRBV5-6 and J is TRBJ2-5; possible D gene TRBD2, 5 bases. V was cut by 2 bases and J by 6 bases, with 17 bases left in between. Germline loops: CDR1 SGHDT, CDR2 YYEEEE. The CDR3 is 15 amino acids. This CDR3 is CASSLGAGGQKTQYF. DNA for the CDR3: TGTGCCAGCAGCTTAGGTGCCGGCGGGCAGAAGACCCAGTACTTC.

CDR3 sequence (DNA): TGTGCCAGTAGCCCTAGCGGGGGCACCGGGGAGCTGTTTTTT. Its translation is CASSPSGGTGELFF. The chain joins TRBV19 to TRBJ2-2, with TRBD2 matching over 10 bases. Germline CDR1 LNHDA, CDR2 SQIVND (reference sequence). The V and J ends lost 6 bases and 4 bases, in that order; junction bases with no gene match: 2. This CDR3 comprises 14 residues.

The V call is TRBV5-1, the J call TRBJ1-1; 8 bases agree with TRBD1. Germline CDR1 is SGHRS and CDR2 is YFSETQ. This CDR3 is built from 14 residues. V lost 4 bases and J lost 5; bases outside the gene matches: 7. CDR3 DNA sequence: TGCGCCAGCAGCCGTGAACAGGGGGGAACTGAAGCTTTCTTT. Protein product: CASSREQGGTEAFF.

V usage is TRBV30 and J usage is TRBJ1-5; possible D gene TRBD1, 6 bases. Germline V CDR1 and CDR2: GTSNPN, SVGIG (reference sequence). This CDR3 is 13 amino acids long. Trimming shortened V by 2 bases and J by 6 bases, and 11 bases separated the two germline ends. CDR3 protein: CAWSSGVGQPQHF. The CDR3 coding sequence is TGTGCCTGGAGTTCAGGGGTCGGTCAGCCCCAGCATTTT.

The V call is TRBV7-7, the J call TRBJ2-1; 12 bases map to TRBD2. Trimming took 6 bases from V and 8 from J; bases not matched to a gene: 8. The CDR3 sequence is 15 residues long. CDR1 is SSHAT and CDR2 is FNYEAQ in the germline V gene (reference sequence). This CDR3 is CASSFGLAGLDEQFF. The CDR3 bases are TGTGCCAGCAGTTTCGGACTAGCGGGGTTGGATGAGCAGTTCTTC.